A single sample gave rise to the 15 T cell receptor beta chains below, sequenced in a study of blood T cell repertoires in COVID-19. The method was immunoSEQ multiplex PCR; TCRdb's version includes in-frame clones alone and lacks a portion of them. The data contain just over 650,000 clones, around 89% of them seen just once; the ten biggest clones take up more than 0.25%. Sequencing used peripheral blood. The receptors were gathered from a woman aged 18 to 35 with acute or convalescent COVID-19.

J is TRBJ2-1 and V is TRBV13, with 8 positions matching TRBD2. V was clipped by 5 bases and J by 3 bases; unmatched bases: 9. The CDR3 loop spans 16 amino acids. Germline loops: CDR1 PRHDT, CDR2 FYEKMQ (reference sequence). The CDR3 bases are TGTGCCAGCAGCATCCTCGGGGGGGCGGGCTACAATGAGCAGTTCTTC. It translates to CASSILGGAGYNEQFF. The whole variable domain, remainder taken from reference TRBV13 and TRBJ2-1, is AAGVIQSPRHLIKEKRETATLKCYPIPRHDTVYWYQQGPGQDPQFLISFYEKMQSDKGSIPDRFSAQQFSDYHSELNMSSLELGDSALYFCASSILGGAGYNEQFFGPGTRLTVL.

The V call is TRBV20-1, the J call TRBJ2-7; possibly TRBD1 for D (6 bases). The ends were cut back, 3 bases at V and 6 bases at J, with 27 bases in the middle. CDR1 is DFQATT, CDR2 SNEGSKA, per germline (reference sequence). The CDR3 is made up of 17 amino acids. As DNA, the CDR3 is TGCAGTGCTAGTCTGAGTACCTCCCCGGGACAAGGGGCCGAGCAGTACTTC. Residues: CSASLSTSPGQGAEQYF.

This chain links TRBV19 with TRBJ2-6; D possibly corresponds to TRBD2 (6 bases). V shed 3 bases and J shed 0 bases, with 24 bases lying between them. Germline V gene sequence: CDR1 LNHDA, CDR2 SQIVND (reference sequence). The CDR3 sequence is 21 residues long. The CDR3, as DNA: TGTGCCAGTAGTATCATGGGCTGGGGGGACCCTATTTCCTCTGGGGCCAACGTCCTGACTTTC. Its translation is CASSIMGWGDPISSGANVLTF.

V usage is TRBV25-1 and J usage is TRBJ1-1; D remains unclear. Germline CDR1 MGHDK, CDR2 SYGVNS. The CDR3 is made up of 12 amino acids. The V end lost 2 bases, the J end lost 2 bases, and 3 bases lay between the germline ends. This CDR3 reads CASSEGNTEAFF. CDR3 DNA: TGTGCCAGCAGTGAAGGCAACACTGAAGCTTTCTTT.

This clone was seen only a few times. This sequence joins TRBV7-2 and TRBJ1-2; 9 positions match TRBD1. The CDR3 contains 15 residues. With V trimmed by 1 base and J by 7 bases, 7 bases remained unmatched. Germline CDR1 and CDR2: SGHTA and FQGNSA. The CDR3 loop reads CASSLVHRGPSGYTF. The CDR3 bases are TGTGCCAGCAGCTTAGTCCACAGGGGGCCGTCTGGCTACACCTTC.

V and J are TRBV7-9 and TRBJ1-5; 7 bases map to TRBD1. In germline, CDR1 is SEHNR, CDR2 FQNEAQ (reference sequence). The CDR3 is made up of 12 amino acids. V was clipped by 4 bases and J by 12 bases; unmatched bases: 6. The DNA for the CDR3 is TGTGCCAGCAGCTCTATACAGGGGCTCCAGCATTTT. Translating it yields CASSSIQGLQHF.

The V call is TRBV29-1, the J call TRBJ1-2, with D possibly matching TRBD1 (6 bases). Trimming took off 4 bases at V and 1 base at J, with 19 bases between the two ends. Germline CDR1 is SQVTM and CDR2 is ANQGSEA. This CDR3 comprises 16 residues. CDR3 in DNA: TGCAGCGTTGGGGGTGGACAGACCGTCTTTAACTATGGCTACACCTTC. This translates into CSVGGGQTVFNYGYTF.

This chain joins TRBV7-9 and TRBJ2-1; D is possibly TRBD2 (6 bases). This CDR3 comprises 17 residues. Germline V gives CDR1 SEHNR, CDR2 FQNEAQ (reference sequence). Deletions cut 6 bases from V and 3 bases from J, with 21 bases between. CDR3 amino acids: CASSPPNWGENYNEQFF. For the CDR3, the DNA is TGTGCCAGCAGTCCACCTAACTGGGGGGAGAACTACAATGAGCAGTTCTTC.

The chain is built from TRBV9 and TRBJ2-3, with TRBD1 as a possible D gene (5 bases). The CDR3 spans 13 residues. Trimming stripped 3 bases from V and 6 bases from J, with 11 bases between. Germline loops: CDR1 SGDLS, CDR2 YYNGEE. In DNA, the CDR3 is TGTGCCAGCAGCGCACAGGCGAGGGATACGCAGTATTTT. Translated: CASSAQARDTQYF.

The chain uses TRBV27 and TRBJ1-2, with 7 bases aligning to TRBD1. V shed 7 bases and J 6 bases; nucleotides not matched to a gene: 5. This CDR3 has 12 amino acids. Germline CDR1 MNHEY, CDR2 SMNVEV (reference sequence). The CDR3 sequence is CASKTGMDGYTF. In DNA form, the CDR3 reads TGTGCCAGCAAGACAGGGATGGATGGCTACACCTTC.

Comments on this clone: One end of the junction is discordant with germline, which a read error may explain. The CDR3 here is CANSPNGQGSEQFF. CDR3 nucleotide sequence: TGTGCCAACTCACCAAACGGACAGGGATCTGAGCAGTTCTTC. The rearrangement uses TRBV18 and TRBJ2-1; 8 nucleotides agree with TRBD1. This CDR3 region has 14 residues. The V gene's germline CDR1 is KGHSH and CDR2 LQKENI.

The rearrangement joins TRBV12-5 to TRBJ2-1; D gene ambiguous. CDR1 is LGHNT and CDR2 is FRNRAP in the germline V gene. This CDR3 spans 12 amino acids. V lost 6 bases and J 9 bases, leaving 12 bases between the germline ends. The chain's CDR3 is CASGSPLGEQFF. For the CDR3, the DNA is TGTGCTAGTGGGAGTCCGCTCGGTGAGCAGTTCTTC.

The genes are TRBV18 and TRBJ2-7; the D gene is possibly TRBD2 (6 bases). CDR1 KGHSH and CDR2 LQKENI come from the germline V gene. V was cut by 3 bases and J by 1 base, with 10 bases left in between. The CDR3 has 14 residues. CDR3 DNA sequence: TGTGCCAGCTCACCGGAGGGACTTTCCTACGAGCAGTACTTC. Its translation is CASSPEGLSYEQYF.

Regarding this clone: This specimen includes other DNA sequences encoding the same CDR3. The V gene is TRBV5-1, the J gene TRBJ1-1; D unresolved. The CDR3 is made up of 13 amino acids. V was clipped by 0 bases and J by 4 bases, with 7 bases between them. Germline loops: CDR1 SGHRS, CDR2 YFSETQ. CDR3 region: CASSLGQFTEAFF. The CDR3, as DNA: TGCGCCAGCAGCTTGGGACAATTCACTGAAGCTTTCTTT.

The J gene is TRBJ1-1, the V gene TRBV5-6, with D unclear. The V end was cut by 0 bases, the J end by 8 bases, with 17 bases between. The CDR3 sequence is 15 residues long. Germline V gene data show CDR1 as SGHDT and CDR2 as YYEEEE. Written as DNA, the CDR3 is TGTGCCAGCAGCTTGGGGGCAGACCCTTACGTCGAAGCTTTCTTT. It translates to CASSLGADPYVEAFF. The variable domain in full, completed from reference TRBV5-6 and TRBJ1-1, reads DAGVTQSPTHLIKTRGQQVTLRCSPKSGHDTVSWYQQALGQGPQFIFQYYEEEERQRGNFPDRFSGHQFPNYSSELNVNALLLGDSALYLCASSLGADPYVEAFFGQGTRLTVV.